This T cell receptor (beta chain) was found in a study of cytomegalovirus exposure and HLA in healthy donors. Study information: The roughly 120 million unique TCR beta sequences, from roughly 170 million T cells, were found by an earlier analysis. A data release that came early held 80 million to 95 million unique TCRs from HLA-typed donors.

Notes on the study in general: Using a false discovery rate of 0.05, a later analysis showed that approximately 17,000 TCR beta sequences were associated with HLA alleles. Rare sequences made up most TCRs, while some public TCRs were found in many donors.

PCR involved 60 Vbeta and 13 Jbeta primers. The method was immunoSEQ multiplex PCR; TCRdb's version includes in-frame clones alone and lacks a portion of them. This table holds fewer than 250,000 clones, roughly four fifths found once. Comments on this clone: Its specificity is unknown. At the DNA level, this CDR3 is encoded by other sequences in the same sample as well.

V was trimmed by 1 base and J by 2 bases, leaving 8 bases between them. Per the germline V gene, CDR1 is SGHTA and CDR2 is FQGNSA. This CDR3 is 14 amino acids long. V is TRBV7-2 and J is TRBJ1-1, with a possible D match to TRBD1 (6 bases). This TCR came from a woman in her twenties or thirties in good health and CMV-seropositive. Specimen: PBMCs. In nucleotides, the CDR3 is TGTGCCAGCAGCTTAGACAGGGCTAACACTGAAGCTTTCTTT. It encodes CASSLDRANTEAFF.